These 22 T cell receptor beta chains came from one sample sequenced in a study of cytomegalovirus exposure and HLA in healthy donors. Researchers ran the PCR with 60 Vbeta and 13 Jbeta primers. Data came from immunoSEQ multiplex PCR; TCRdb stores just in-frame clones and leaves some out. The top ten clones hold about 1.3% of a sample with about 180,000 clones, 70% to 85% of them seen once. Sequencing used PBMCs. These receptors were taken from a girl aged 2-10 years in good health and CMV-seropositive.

CDR3 amino acids: CASSPLGEVRDTQYF. CDR3 nucleotide sequence: TGTGCCAGCAGCCCCCTGGGAGAGGTCCGGGATACGCAGTATTTT. The V call is TRBV11-3, the J call TRBJ2-3; D perhaps matches TRBD2 (5 bases). Germline CDR1 and CDR2: SGHNT and YENEEA. This CDR3 comprises 15 residues. The V end was cut by 5 bases, the J end by 6 bases, with 18 bases between. Full variable domain (remainder filled in from reference TRBV11-3 and TRBJ2-3): EAGVVQSPRYKIIEKKQPVAFWCNPISGHNTLYWYLQNLGQGPELLIRYENEEAVDDSQLPKDRFSAERLKGVDSTLKIQPAELGDSAVYLCASSPLGEVRDTQYFGPGTRLTVL.

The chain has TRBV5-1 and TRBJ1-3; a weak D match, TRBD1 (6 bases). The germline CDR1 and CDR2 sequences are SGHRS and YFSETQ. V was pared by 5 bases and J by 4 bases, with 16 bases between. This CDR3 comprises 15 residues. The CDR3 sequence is CASRTTGYEGNTIYF. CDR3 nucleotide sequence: TGCGCCAGCAGGACTACAGGGTACGAAGGAAACACCATATATTTT.

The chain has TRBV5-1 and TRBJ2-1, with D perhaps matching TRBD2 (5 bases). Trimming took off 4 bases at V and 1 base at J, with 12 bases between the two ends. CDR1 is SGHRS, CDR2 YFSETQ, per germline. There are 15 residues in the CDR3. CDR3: CASSGLGDSYNEQFF. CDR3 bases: TGCGCCAGCAGCGGCCTGGGAGATTCCTACAATGAGCAGTTCTTC.

The CDR3 is CASSLSHPGDRGGNTIYF. The DNA for the CDR3 is TGTGCCAGCAGTTTATCCCACCCGGGGGATCGAGGCGGAAACACCATATATTTT. The chain links TRBV28 to TRBJ1-3; TRBD1 might be the D (5 bases). The V and J ends lost 1 base and 4 bases respectively, with 20 bases between them. CDR3 size: 18 residues. The germline CDR1 and CDR2 sequences are MDHEN and SYDVKM.

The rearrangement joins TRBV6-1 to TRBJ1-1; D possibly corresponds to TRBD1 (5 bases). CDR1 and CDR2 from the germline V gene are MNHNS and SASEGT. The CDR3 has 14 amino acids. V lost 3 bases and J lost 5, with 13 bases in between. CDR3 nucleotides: TGTGCCAGCAGTGAGGCAGGGTTTGGTACTGAAGCTTTCTTT. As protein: CASSEAGFGTEAFF.

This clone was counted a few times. The CDR3 sequence is CASSLDPDRASTEAFF. The CDR3 region has the DNA TGTGCCAGCAGCCTGGATCCTGACAGGGCGAGTACTGAAGCTTTCTTT. The chain joins TRBV5-4 to TRBJ1-1, with TRBD1 identical over 7 bases. The CDR3 has 16 residues. Germline CDR1 and CDR2: SGHNT and YYREEE (reference sequence). Germline trimming cut 4 bases from V and 5 bases from J; bases unmatched to any gene: 14. Complete variable domain (other parts from reference TRBV5-4 and TRBJ1-1): ETGVTQSPTHLIKTRGQQVTLRCSSQSGHNTVSWYQQALGQGPQFIFQYYREEENGRGNFPPRFSGLQFPNYSSELNVNALELDDSALYLCASSLDPDRASTEAFFGQGTRLTVV.

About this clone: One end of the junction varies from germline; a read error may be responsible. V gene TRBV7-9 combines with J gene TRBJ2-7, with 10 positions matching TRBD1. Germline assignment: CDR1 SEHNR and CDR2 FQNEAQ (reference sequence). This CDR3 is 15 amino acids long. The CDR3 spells CSSSPEGTGAYEQYF. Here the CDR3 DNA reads TGTTCCAGCAGCCCCGAGGGGACAGGGGCATACGAGCAGTACTTC.

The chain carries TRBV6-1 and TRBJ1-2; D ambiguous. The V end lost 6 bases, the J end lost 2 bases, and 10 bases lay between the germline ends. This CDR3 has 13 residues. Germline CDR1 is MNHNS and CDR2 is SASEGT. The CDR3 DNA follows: TGTGCCAGCAGAATCACAGCCAACTATGGCTACACCTTC. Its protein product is CASRITANYGYTF.

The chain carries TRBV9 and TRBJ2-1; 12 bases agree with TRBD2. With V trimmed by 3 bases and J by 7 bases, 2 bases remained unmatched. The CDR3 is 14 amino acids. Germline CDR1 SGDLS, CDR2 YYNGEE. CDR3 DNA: TGTGCCAGCAGCGCAACTAGCGGGGGGAATGAGCAGTTCTTC. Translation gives CASSATSGGNEQFF.

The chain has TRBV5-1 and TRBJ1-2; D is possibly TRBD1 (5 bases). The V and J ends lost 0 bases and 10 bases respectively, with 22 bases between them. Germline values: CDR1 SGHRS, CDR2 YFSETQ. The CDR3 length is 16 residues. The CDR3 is CASSLAPRGAPRDYTF. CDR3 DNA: TGCGCCAGCAGCTTGGCCCCTAGGGGCGCCCCTAGGGACTACACCTTC.

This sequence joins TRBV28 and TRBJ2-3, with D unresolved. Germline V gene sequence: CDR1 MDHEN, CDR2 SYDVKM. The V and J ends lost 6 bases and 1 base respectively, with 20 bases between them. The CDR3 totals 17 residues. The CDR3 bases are TGTGCCAGCAGGTCAGCAAGGTCAAACGGAGGCACAGATACGCAGTATTTT. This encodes CASRSARSNGGTDTQYF.

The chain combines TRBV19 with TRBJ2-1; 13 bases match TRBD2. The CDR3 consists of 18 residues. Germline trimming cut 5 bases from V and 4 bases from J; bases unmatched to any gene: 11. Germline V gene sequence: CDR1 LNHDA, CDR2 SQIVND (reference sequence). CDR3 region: CASSLAWWTSGGYNEQFF. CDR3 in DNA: TGTGCCAGTAGTCTCGCTTGGTGGACTAGCGGGGGTTACAATGAGCAGTTCTTC.

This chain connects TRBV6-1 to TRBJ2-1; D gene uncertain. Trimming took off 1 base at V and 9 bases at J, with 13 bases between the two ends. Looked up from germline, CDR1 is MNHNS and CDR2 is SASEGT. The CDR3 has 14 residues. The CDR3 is CASSEVSRLAEQFF. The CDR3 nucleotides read TGTGCCAGCAGTGAAGTGTCTCGCTTGGCTGAGCAGTTCTTC.

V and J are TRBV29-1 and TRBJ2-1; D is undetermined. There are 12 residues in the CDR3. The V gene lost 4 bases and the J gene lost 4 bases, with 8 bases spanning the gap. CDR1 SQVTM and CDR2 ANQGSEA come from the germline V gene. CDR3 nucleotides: TGCAGCGTTGCCAGGCGTTACAATGAGCAGTTCTTC. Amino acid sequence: CSVARRYNEQFF.

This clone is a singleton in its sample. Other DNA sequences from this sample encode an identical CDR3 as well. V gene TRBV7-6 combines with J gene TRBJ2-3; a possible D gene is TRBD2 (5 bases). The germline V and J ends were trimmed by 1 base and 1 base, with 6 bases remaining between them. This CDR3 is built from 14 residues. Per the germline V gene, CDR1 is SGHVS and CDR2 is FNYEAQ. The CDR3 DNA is TGTGCCAGCAGCTTAGGGCGGGGCACAGATACGCAGTATTTT. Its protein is CASSLGRGTDTQYF.

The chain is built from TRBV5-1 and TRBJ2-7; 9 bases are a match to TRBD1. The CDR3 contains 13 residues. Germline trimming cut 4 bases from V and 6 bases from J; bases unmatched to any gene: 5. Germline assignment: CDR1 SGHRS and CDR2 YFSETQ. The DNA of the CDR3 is TGCGCCAGCAGCCGGGACAGGGTAGCCGAGCAGTACTTC. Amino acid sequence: CASSRDRVAEQYF.

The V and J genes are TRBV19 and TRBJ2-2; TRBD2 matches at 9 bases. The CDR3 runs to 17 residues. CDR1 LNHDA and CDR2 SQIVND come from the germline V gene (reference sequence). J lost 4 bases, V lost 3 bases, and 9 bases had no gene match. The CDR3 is CASSMILAGVGTGELFF. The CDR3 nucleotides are TGTGCCAGTAGTATGATCTTAGCGGGAGTTGGCACCGGGGAGCTGTTTTTT.

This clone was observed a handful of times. CDR3: CAISGQGSSYEQYF. The CDR3 DNA sequence: TGTGCCATCAGCGGACAGGGGTCCTCCTACGAGCAGTACTTC. The chain joins TRBV10-3 to TRBJ2-7, with 9 nucleotides matching TRBD1. CDR1 and CDR2 (germline): ENHRY, SYGVKD. V lost 6 bases, J lost 0 bases, and 3 bases stayed unmatched. The CDR3 is made up of 14 amino acids.

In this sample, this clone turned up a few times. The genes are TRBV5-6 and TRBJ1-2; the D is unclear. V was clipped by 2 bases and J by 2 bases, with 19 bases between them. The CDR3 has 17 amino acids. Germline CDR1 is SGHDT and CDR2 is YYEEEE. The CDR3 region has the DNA TGTGCCAGCAGCTTATACCCCCAGGCATTTCGGAACTATGGCTACACCTTC. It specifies CASSLYPQAFRNYGYTF.

Written as DNA, the CDR3 is TGTGCCAGCTCACGCGGGACTAGCGGGACTAACGAGCAGTACTTC. This translates into CASSRGTSGTNEQYF. This chain uses TRBV18 with TRBJ2-7, with 13 bases identical to TRBD2. The CDR3 length is 15 residues. Germline assignment: CDR1 KGHSH and CDR2 LQKENI. After removal of 4 bases from V and 5 bases from J, the junction contained 5 bases not matched to a gene.

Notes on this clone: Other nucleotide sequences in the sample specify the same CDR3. DNA of the CDR3: TGTGCCAGTAGTCTCACAGATACGCAGTATTTT. The encoded protein is CASSLTDTQYF. This rearrangement joins TRBV19 to TRBJ2-3; no firm D call. V was pared by 5 bases and J by 2 bases, with 2 bases between. Germline-derived CDR1 and CDR2 are LNHDA and SQIVND (reference sequence). The CDR3 totals 11 residues. Using reference TRBV19 and TRBJ2-3 for the parts outside the CDR3, the full variable domain is DGGITQSPKYLFRKEGQNVTLSCEQNLNHDAMYWYRQDPGQGLRLIYYSQIVNDFQKGDIAEGYSVSREKKESFPLTVTSAQKNPTAFYLCASSLTDTQYFGPGTRLTVL.

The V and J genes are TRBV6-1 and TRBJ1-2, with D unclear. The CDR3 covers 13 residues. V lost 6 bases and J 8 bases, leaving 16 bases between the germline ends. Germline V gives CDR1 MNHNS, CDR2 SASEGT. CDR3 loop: CASSLLELVGYTF. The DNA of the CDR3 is TGTGCCAGCAGCCTTTTAGAGTTAGTGGGCTACACCTTC.